The 10 T cell receptor beta chains below were found in one sample sequenced in a study of blood T cell repertoires in COVID-19. Data came from immunoSEQ multiplex PCR; TCRdb stores just in-frame clones and leaves some out. The sample records hundreds of thousands of clones, around 90% being singletons. Sequencing was carried out using PBMCs or T cells enriched from blood (not recorded which). These receptors all come from a woman in her forties or fifties with acute COVID-19.

This clone was recorded only once. The chain couples TRBV9 to TRBJ2-7, with 12 bases matching TRBD2. V trimming: 4 bases; J trimming: 1 base; junction bases outside the gene matches: 3. Germline-derived CDR1 and CDR2 are SGDLS and YYNGEE. The CDR3 has 15 amino acids. CDR3 in DNA: TGTGCCAGCAGCCAGGGACTAGCGGGTTCCTACGAGCAGTACTTC. Translating gives CASSQGLAGSYEQYF.

The chain links TRBV7-8 to TRBJ1-2, with 9 bases identical to TRBD1. Germline loops: CDR1 SGHVS, CDR2 FQNEAQ. V was clipped by 5 bases and J by 8 bases; unmatched bases: 9. The CDR3 loop spans 14 amino acids. In DNA form, the CDR3 reads TGTGCCAGCAGCCCGGGACAGGGCCTTCGCGGCTACACCTTC. Protein: CASSPGQGLRGYTF.

This clone was observed once. The chain carries TRBV18 and TRBJ1-3; D unclear. The ends were cut back, 0 bases at V and 0 bases at J, with 6 bases in the middle. In germline, CDR1 is KGHSH, CDR2 LQKENI. The CDR3 consists of 15 residues. CDR3 sequence (DNA): TGTGCCAGCTCACCACCTCTGTACTCTGGAAACACCATATATTTT. This translates into CASSPPLYSGNTIYF.

V is TRBV3-1 (or the pseudogene TRBV3-2) and J is TRBJ2-2; 10 bases map to TRBD2. Germline CDR1 LGHDT, CDR2 YNNKEL (reference sequence). V was pared by 1 base and J by 6 bases, with 5 bases of the junction left unmatched. The CDR3 is 16 amino acids. This chain's CDR3 is CASSQVSGRVAGELFF. CDR3 DNA sequence: TGTGCCAGCAGCCAAGTCAGCGGGAGGGTCGCCGGGGAGCTGTTTTTT.

V is TRBV18 and J is TRBJ1-2, with 9 bases fitting TRBD1. Trimming removed 4 bases from V and 4 bases from J; junction bases left unmatched: 10. Germline CDR1 and CDR2: KGHSH and LQKENI. This CDR3 contains 16 residues. The chain's CDR3 is CASSLDRGQGSYGYTF. The CDR3 DNA follows: TGTGCCAGCTCACTAGATAGGGGACAGGGTTCCTATGGCTACACCTTC.

The chain carries TRBV27 and TRBJ2-7, with D tentatively TRBD1 (6 bases). Germline lookup yields CDR1 MNHEY and CDR2 SMNVEV (reference sequence). CDR3 size: 14 residues. The V gene lost 8 bases and the J gene lost 0 bases, with 14 bases spanning the gap. The CDR3, as DNA: TGTGCCAGCGGGGGCCTGATTAGCTCCTACGAGCAGTACTTC. It is translated as CASGGLISSYEQYF.

The chain employs TRBV27 and TRBJ2-6; D uncertain. V was cut by 8 bases and J by 0 bases, with 5 bases left in between. The CDR3 contains 13 residues. Germline loops: CDR1 MNHEY, CDR2 SMNVEV (reference sequence). The CDR3 nucleotides are TGTGCCAGCGTACTCTCTGGGGCCAACGTCCTGACTTTC. Translation gives CASVLSGANVLTF.

The chain employs TRBV27 and TRBJ1-6, with a tentative D call TRBD1 (6 bases). Trimming shortened V by 7 bases and J by 10 bases, and 14 bases separated the two germline ends. CDR1 is MNHEY, CDR2 SMNVEV, per germline (reference sequence). There are 13 residues in the CDR3. CDR3 DNA: TGTGCCAGCACTCCGTGGCAGGGGTCACCCCTCCACTTT. The encoded protein is CASTPWQGSPLHF.

The rearrangement joins TRBV24-1 to TRBJ2-1; the match to TRBD1 covers 9 bases. CDR3 length equals 14 residues. J lost 8 bases, V lost 4 bases, and 5 bases had no gene match. Germline V lookup: CDR1 KGHDR, CDR2 SFDVKD. CDR3 coding DNA: TGTGCCACCAGTGACCCTCGACAGGGGGATGAGCAGTTCTTC. It codes for CATSDPRQGDEQFF.

The chain is built from TRBV6-4 and TRBJ2-2; TRBD2 is a possible D gene (6 bases). V lost 0 bases and J lost 1, with 12 bases in between. The CDR3 runs 17 residues. Germline CDR1 is MRHNA and CDR2 is SNTAGT. This chain's CDR3 is CASSDSIWGENTGELFF. The CDR3 DNA sequence: TGTGCCAGCAGTGACTCTATTTGGGGGGAGAACACCGGGGAGCTGTTTTTT.